The rows below give T cell receptor beta chains drawn from one sample of a study of OX40 agonist ivuxolimab in advanced cancers. TCRdb's table, derived via immunoSEQ multiplex PCR, lists solely in-frame clones and lacks some. The sample yields over 80,000 clones, about 94% seen once. The sequences come from CD4+ or CD8+ T cells sorted from blood, collected in a trial of the OX40 agonist ivuxolimab. Receptors were obtained from an adult with an advanced solid tumor such as melanoma, head and neck, liver or kidney cancer. Each CDR3 is given with its conserved first and last residue. The order of the fields is D gene, J gene, clone size, V gene, CDR3 protein, CDR3 DNA. The D gene is left open where the match is weak. Size is omitted from some rows. Given values are once, few, many or a class for expanded clones.

.	TRBJ2-1	.	TRBV19	CASSIDPRNEQFF	TGTGCCAGTAGTATAGATCCGAGGAACGAGCAGTTCTTC
TRBD2	TRBJ2-7	.	TRBV7-6	CASSSPGPGGVQYF	TGTGCCAGCAGCTCACCGGGACCCGGGGGGGTGCAGTACTTC
.	TRBJ2-5	.	TRBV7-2	CASSFQNLQETQYF	TGTGCCAGCAGCTTTCAGAACCTACAAGAGACCCAGTACTTC
.	TRBJ2-7	.	TRBV12-5	CASGRGQFRSYEQYF	TGTGCTAGTGGTCGAGGACAGTTTCGCTCCTACGAGCAGTACTTC
.	TRBJ1-3	.	TRBV19	CASSTYFSGNTIYF	TGTGCCAGTAGTACCTACTTCTCTGGAAACACCATATATTTT
TRBD2	TRBJ2-7	.	TRBV18	CASSPPTSGPSYEQYF	TGTGCCAGCTCACCACCTACTAGCGGCCCCTCCTACGAGCAGTACTTC
.	TRBJ2-7	.	TRBV5-4	CASSQDWSASSYEQYF	TGTGCCAGCAGCCAAGATTGGTCCGCAAGCTCCTACGAGCAGTACTTC
.	TRBJ2-1	.	TRBV10-3	CAISGSGPYNEQFF	TGTGCCATCAGTGGTAGCGGTCCCTACAATGAGCAGTTCTTC
.	TRBJ2-7	.	TRBV7-2	CASSTYQGSYEQYF	TGTGCCAGCAGCACCTATCAGGGATCCTACGAGCAGTACTTC
TRBD2	TRBJ2-7	.	TRBV7-2	CASSILAGYYEQYF	TGTGCCAGCAGCATACTAGCGGGGTACTACGAGCAGTACTTC
.	TRBJ2-7	.	TRBV5-6	CASSLASSYEQYF	TGTGCCAGCAGCTTGGCTAGCTCCTACGAGCAGTACTTC
TRBD1	TRBJ1-1	.	TRBV7-2	CASSSQGAGTEAFF	TGTGCCAGCAGCTCCCAGGGGGCAGGAACTGAAGCTTTCTTT
.	TRBJ1-2	.	TRBV10-3	CAISEASRNNYGYTF	TGTGCCATCAGTGAGGCGTCCAGGAACAACTATGGCTACACCTTC
.	TRBJ1-1	.	TRBV7-2	CASSPTRTAFTEAFF	TGTGCCAGCAGCCCGACTCGGACAGCGTTCACTGAAGCTTTCTTT
.	TRBJ1-2	.	TRBV28	CASRQGPPQSYGYTF	TGTGCCAGCAGGCAGGGCCCACCACAAAGCTATGGCTACACCTTC
.	TRBJ2-6	.	TRBV2	CASNAGANVLTF	TGTGCCAGCAATGCGGGGGCCAACGTCCTGACTTTC
.	TRBJ2-3	.	TRBV7-9	CASSPRGNNADTQYF	TGTGCCAGCAGCCCGAGAGGTAACAACGCAGATACGCAGTATTTT
.	TRBJ1-1	.	TRBV10-3	CAISDPGHLNTEAFF	TGTGCCATCAGTGACCCGGGGCACTTGAACACTGAAGCTTTCTTT
.	TRBJ2-7	once	TRBV4-1	CASSRFPGLSYEQYF	TGCGCCAGCAGCCGCTTCCCGGGACTCTCCTACGAGCAGTACTTC
TRBD1	TRBJ1-2	.	TRBV5-1	CASSLGGTAYGYTF	TGCGCCAGCAGCTTGGGCGGGACAGCGTATGGCTACACCTTC
.	TRBJ1-1	.	TRBV13	CASSFDGSMNTEAFF	TGTGCCAGCAGCTTTGATGGTTCGATGAACACTGAAGCTTTCTTT
TRBD1	TRBJ1-2	once	TRBV28	CASSLFILRDRGGYTF	TGTGCCAGCAGTTTATTCATACTGCGGGACAGGGGAGGCTACACCTTC
TRBD2	TRBJ2-3	.	TRBV7-2	CASSLGLAGGSTDTQYF	TGTGCCAGCAGCTTGGGACTAGCGGGAGGTTCCACAGATACGCAGTATTTT
TRBD2	TRBJ2-7	.	TRBV4-3	CASSRQRGPGYEQYF	TGCGCCAGCAGCAGACAGCGGGGCCCGGGGTACGAGCAGTACTTC
.	TRBJ2-1	.	TRBV7-9	CASSLGLLTFF	TGTGCCAGCAGCTTAGGTCTCCTCACGTTCTTC
TRBD1	TRBJ2-1	.	TRBV7-2	CASTHPTGNNEQFF	TGTGCCAGCACCCACCCGACAGGGAACAATGAGCAGTTCTTC
TRBD1	TRBJ2-7	.	TRBV18	CASSRGQGDYEQYF	TGTGCCAGCTCGCGAGGACAGGGCGACTACGAGCAGTACTTC
.	TRBJ2-5	.	TRBV7-2	CASSLRSKETQYF	TGTGCCAGCAGCTTACGCTCAAAAGAGACCCAGTACTTC
TRBD2	TRBJ2-3	.	TRBV2	CASRAGLAGTDTQYF	TGTGCCAGCAGAGCGGGACTAGCGGGAACTGATACGCAGTATTTT
TRBD1	TRBJ2-7	.	TRBV6-5	CASNYSITGQGEQYF	TGTGCCAGCAATTACTCCATAACCGGACAGGGCGAGCAGTACTTC
TRBD2	TRBJ2-2	.	TRBV6-1	CASRMEGGLTGELFF	TGTGCCAGCAGAATGGAGGGAGGGCTTACCGGGGAGCTGTTTTTT
TRBD2	TRBJ2-3	.	TRBV7-2	CASSSSGSWTDTQYF	TGTGCCAGCAGCTCTAGCGGGAGTTGGACAGATACGCAGTATTTT
TRBD1	TRBJ1-1	.	TRBV19	CASRRQGMNTEAFF	TGTGCCAGTAGGCGACAGGGAATGAACACTGAAGCTTTCTTT
.	TRBJ2-6	.	TRBV5-1	CASRAQGSGANVLTF	TGCGCCAGCAGGGCACAGGGTTCTGGGGCCAACGTCCTGACTTTC
TRBD1	TRBJ2-5	.	TRBV18	CASSRGTGGGETQYF	TGTGCCAGCTCACGAGGGACAGGTGGAGGAGAGACCCAGTACTTC
TRBD1	TRBJ2-6	.	TRBV7-9	CASSPKGTGFSGANVLTF	TGTGCCAGCAGCCCGAAAGGGACAGGGTTCTCTGGGGCCAACGTCCTGACTTTC
.	TRBJ2-2	few	TRBV11-3	CASSLRIGELFF	TGTGCCAGCAGCTTGCGGATCGGGGAGCTGTTTTTT
TRBD1	TRBJ1-5	.	TRBV28	CASSSRQGVVVNQPQHF	TGTGCCAGCAGTTCGAGACAGGGAGTGGTAGTGAATCAGCCCCAGCATTTT
.	TRBJ1-6	.	TRBV19	CASSIQGLSSPLHF	TGTGCCAGTAGTATTCAGGGGTTGAGTTCACCCCTCCACTTT
TRBD2	TRBJ2-7	.	TRBV6-1	CASSLAGYEQYF	TGTGCCAGCAGTCTAGCGGGGTACGAGCAGTACTTC
.	TRBJ1-1	.	TRBV27	CASSLFMNTEAFF	TGTGCCAGCAGCTTATTCATGAACACTGAAGCTTTCTTT
TRBD1	TRBJ1-1	.	TRBV10-3	CAISTGGNTEAFF	TGTGCCATCAGTACAGGGGGGAACACTGAAGCTTTCTTT
.	TRBJ1-1	.	TRBV18	CASSPGGRAGTEAFF	TGTGCCAGCTCACCGGGGGGCCGGGCTGGCACTGAAGCTTTCTTT
TRBD1	TRBJ2-5	.	TRBV5-1	CASSAGTGSQETQYF	TGCGCCAGCAGCGCCGGGACAGGATCGCAAGAGACCCAGTACTTC
.	TRBJ1-1	.	TRBV7-2	CASSRGLNTEAFF	TGTGCCAGCAGCCGAGGACTGAACACTGAAGCTTTCTTT
.	TRBJ2-1	.	TRBV7-9	CASSLAPGLNRNEQFF	TGTGCCAGCAGCTTAGCGCCGGGACTGAACCGGAATGAGCAGTTCTTC
.	TRBJ2-3	.	TRBV11-2	CASSLGSFPTDTQYF	TGTGCCAGCAGCTTAGGTAGTTTCCCCACAGATACGCAGTATTTT
.	TRBJ1-2	.	TRBV6-5	CASSSNQGTNYGYTF	TGTGCCAGCAGTTCCAACCAGGGGACTAACTATGGCTACACCTTC
TRBD1	TRBJ2-5	.	TRBV7-8	CASSLTGEPETQYF	TGTGCCAGCAGCTTGACAGGGGAACCAGAGACCCAGTACTTC
.	TRBJ1-5	.	TRBV6-5	CASTMIFSNQPQHF	TGTGCCAGCACAATGATTTTTAGCAATCAGCCCCAGCATTTT
.	TRBJ2-2	once	TRBV4-1	CASSQGGWRSNTGELFF	TGCGCCAGCAGCCAGGGGGGTTGGCGCTCGAACACCGGGGAGCTGTTTTTT
.	TRBJ2-3	.	TRBV7-3	CASSPGGGGDTQYF	TGTGCCAGCAGCCCCGGAGGGGGTGGGGATACGCAGTATTTT
.	TRBJ2-2	.	TRBV11-3	CASMEDPSNTGELFF	TGTGCCAGTATGGAGGACCCCTCTAACACCGGGGAGCTGTTTTTT
.	TRBJ1-3	.	TRBV19	CASSIVAGNSGNTIYF	TGTGCCAGTAGTATAGTTGCCGGCAACTCTGGAAACACCATATATTTT